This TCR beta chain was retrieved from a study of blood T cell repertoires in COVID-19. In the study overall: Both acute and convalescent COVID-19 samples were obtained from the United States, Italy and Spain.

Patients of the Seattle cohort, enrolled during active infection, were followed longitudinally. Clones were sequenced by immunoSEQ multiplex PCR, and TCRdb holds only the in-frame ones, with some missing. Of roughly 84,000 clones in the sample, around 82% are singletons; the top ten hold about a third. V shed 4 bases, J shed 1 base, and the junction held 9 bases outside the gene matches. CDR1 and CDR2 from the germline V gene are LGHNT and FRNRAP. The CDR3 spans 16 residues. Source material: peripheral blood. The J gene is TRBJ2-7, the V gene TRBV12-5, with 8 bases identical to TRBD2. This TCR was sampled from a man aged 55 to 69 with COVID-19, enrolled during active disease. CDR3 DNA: TGTGCTAGTGGTTCCCCGGCTAGCGGGTATTCCTACGAGCAGTACTTC. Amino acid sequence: CASGSPASGYSYEQYF.